Listed here are 27 T cell receptor beta chains from one sample, sequenced in a study of T cell changes during pregnancy in multiple sclerosis. Profiled with immunoSEQ multiplex PCR; TCRdb holds only in-frame clones, not every one. The sample yields around 29,000 clones, around 89% seen once. Sample: CD4+ T cells from peripheral blood mononuclear cells, taken in the first trimester of pregnancy. The receptors come from a female donor in good health, enrolled as a control in a pregnancy study.

The J gene is TRBJ2-1, the V gene TRBV7-2, with D possibly being TRBD1 (8 bases). Trimming removed 4 bases from V and 7 bases from J, with 14 bases in between. Germline V CDR1 and CDR2: SGHTA, FQGNSA. The length of the CDR3 is 14 residues. The CDR3 loop reads CASSSDRGGNEQFF. The CDR3 DNA reads TGTGCCAGCAGCTCCGACAGGGGAGGGAATGAGCAGTTCTTC. Supplemented by reference TRBV7-2 and TRBJ2-1, the full variable domain reads GAGVSQSPSNKVTEKGKDVELRCDPISGHTALYWYRQSLGQGLEFLIYFQGNSAPDKSGLPSDRFSAERTGGSVSTLTIQRTQQEDSAVYLCASSSDRGGNEQFFGPGTRLTVL.

The chain joins TRBV19 to TRBJ2-2; a weak D match, TRBD2 (5 bases). Germline V gives CDR1 LNHDA, CDR2 SQIVND (reference sequence). Trimming pared 3 bases from V and 6 bases from J, leaving 5 bases between. The CDR3 spans 12 residues. The CDR3 loop is CASSMRAGELFF. Here the CDR3 DNA reads TGTGCCAGTAGTATGAGGGCCGGGGAGCTGTTTTTT. Supplemented by reference TRBV19 and TRBJ2-2, the full variable domain reads DGGITQSPKYLFRKEGQNVTLSCEQNLNHDAMYWYRQDPGQGLRLIYYSQIVNDFQKGDIAEGYSVSREKKESFPLTVTSAQKNPTAFYLCASSMRAGELFFGEGSRLTVL.

This clone was picked up a small number of times. This chain links TRBV2 with TRBJ1-2; unclear D gene. The germline CDR1 and CDR2 sequences are SNHLY and FYNNEI. The CDR3 sequence is 12 residues long. Trimming shortened V by 7 bases and J by 8 bases, and 14 bases separated the two germline ends. CDR3 in DNA: TGTGCCAGCAAGTTCGAGGGAGGCGGCTACACCTTC. Protein sequence: CASKFEGGGYTF.

The V gene is TRBV1, the J gene TRBJ2-4; the DNA was not used to check the table's D call, TRBD2. TRBV1 counts as a pseudogene. This CDR3 comprises 18 residues. The CDR3 spells CTNTTSGGPGVVKNIQYF. The CDR3 DNA sequence: TGCACCAACACGACTAGCGGGGGGCCCGGGGTGGTCAAAAACATTCAGTACTTC.

V usage is TRBV7-3 and J usage is TRBJ2-1, with 10 nucleotides matching TRBD2. The V gene's germline CDR1 is SGHTA and CDR2 FQGTGA. With V trimmed by 1 base and J by 7 bases, 7 bases remained unmatched. This CDR3 is built from 16 residues. The CDR3 sequence is CASSLKGASGSNEQFF. CDR3 DNA sequence: TGTGCCAGCAGCTTAAAGGGGGCTAGCGGGAGTAATGAGCAGTTCTTC. Full variable domain (missing parts from reference TRBV7-3 and TRBJ2-1): GAGVSQTPSNKVTEKGKYVELRCDPISGHTALYWYRQSLGQGPEFLIYFQGTGAADDSGLPNDRFFAVRPEGSVSTLKIQRTERGDSAVYLCASSLKGASGSNEQFFGPGTRLTVL.

The chain uses TRBV10-3 and TRBJ2-1, with D possibly being TRBD1 (6 bases). The CDR3 is made up of 12 amino acids. Germline V gene sequence: CDR1 ENHRY, CDR2 SYGVKD. Trimming took off 10 bases at V and 4 bases at J, with 11 bases between the two ends. The CDR3 protein is CATRDTYNEQFF. The CDR3 DNA sequence: TGTGCCACCCGGGACACTTACAATGAGCAGTTCTTC.

The DNA of the CDR3 is TGTGCCAGCAGCCCGGGACAGTCTAATGAAAAACTGTTTTTT. Translating it yields CASSPGQSNEKLFF. The rearrangement uses TRBV5-4 and TRBJ1-4; 7 bases align to TRBD1. This CDR3 comprises 14 residues. Germline V gives CDR1 SGHNT, CDR2 YYREEE (reference sequence). With 4 bases clipped from V and 3 bases from J, the junction kept 3 bases outside the gene matches.

This chain links TRBV9 with TRBJ1-2; D unclear. The CDR3 is made up of 12 amino acids. Germline-derived CDR1 and CDR2 are SGDLS and YYNGEE. V shed 5 bases and J shed 8 bases, with 13 bases lying between them. CDR3 protein: CASSPYGEGYTF. The CDR3 bases are TGTGCCAGCAGTCCCTACGGGGAAGGCTACACCTTC.

V gene TRBV28 combines with J gene TRBJ1-1; 7 nucleotides line up with TRBD1. The CDR3 totals 16 residues. Germline assignment: CDR1 MDHEN and CDR2 SYDVKM. Germline trimming cut 2 bases from V and 2 bases from J; bases unmatched to any gene: 8. CDR3 coding DNA: TGTGCCAGCAGTTTAAGGGGGCTTCGGTTAAACACTGAAGCTTTCTTT. Protein product: CASSLRGLRLNTEAFF.

Only one count was recorded for this clone. The chain uses TRBV7-9 and TRBJ2-2, with D unclear. CDR3 length equals 15 residues. Germline assignment: CDR1 SEHNR and CDR2 FQNEAQ (reference sequence). With 3 bases removed from V and 0 bases from J, the gap between germline ends came to 8 bases. The chain's CDR3 is CASSFGGTNTGELFF. In DNA, the CDR3 is TGTGCCAGCAGCTTCGGCGGAACGAACACCGGGGAGCTGTTTTTT.

This clone was counted only a few times. V gene TRBV7-9 combines with J gene TRBJ1-2; tentatively, D is TRBD1 (5 bases). V was clipped by 6 bases and J by 8 bases, with 19 bases between them. There are 14 residues in the CDR3. The germline V gene has CDR1 SEHNR and CDR2 FQNEAQ (reference sequence). In nucleotides, the CDR3 is TGTGCCAGCAGTTTTGCGGGGCCTTCGGTAGGCTACACCTTC. Amino acid sequence: CASSFAGPSVGYTF.

V and J are TRBV28 and TRBJ1-2; tentatively, D is TRBD1 (6 bases). Trimming shortened V by 6 bases and J by 2 bases, and 7 bases separated the two germline ends. This CDR3 has 12 residues. Germline V gene lookup returns CDR1 MDHEN and CDR2 SYDVKM. CDR3 protein: CASRTGNYGYTF. The CDR3 DNA is TGTGCCAGCAGAACAGGGAACTATGGCTACACCTTC.

The table lists this clone with a count of one. The V gene is TRBV11-3, the J gene TRBJ2-2; 9 bases are a match to TRBD1. CDR1 SGHNT and CDR2 YENEEA come from the germline V gene. V was pared by 5 bases and J by 0 bases, with 10 bases of the junction left unmatched. The CDR3 extends over 18 amino acids. The CDR3 DNA reads as TGTGCCAGCAGCCCAGGGGACAGGGTTATTGCGAACACCGGGGAGCTGTTTTTT. Amino acid sequence: CASSPGDRVIANTGELFF.

V and J are TRBV30 and TRBJ2-3; 12 bases agree with TRBD2. Unmatched junction bases numbered 6, after V lost 2 bases and J lost 3 bases. Germline-derived CDR1 and CDR2 are GTSNPN and SVGIG (reference sequence). This CDR3 is 16 amino acids long. The CDR3 loop reads CAWSLTSGSNTDTQYF. The CDR3 bases are TGTGCCTGGAGTTTGACTAGCGGGAGTAATACAGATACGCAGTATTTT.

Points on this clone: Other DNA sequences from this sample encode an identical CDR3 as well. The rearrangement joins TRBV7-2 to TRBJ2-3, with 8 bases lining up with TRBD2. V shed 3 bases, J shed 4 bases, and the junction held 3 bases outside the gene matches. The CDR3 runs to 14 residues. CDR1 and CDR2 (germline): SGHTA, FQGNSA. The CDR3 sequence: CASSLGLVADTQYF. The CDR3 coding sequence is TGTGCCAGCAGCTTGGGACTAGTCGCAGATACGCAGTATTTT.

This chain links TRBV18 with TRBJ2-2, with TRBD2 matching over 11 bases. Trimming took 5 bases from V and 3 from J; bases not matched to a gene: 2. The length of the CDR3 is 15 residues. Germline CDR1 KGHSH, CDR2 LQKENI. CDR3 amino acids: CASSSLAGDTGELFF. The CDR3 nucleotides read TGTGCCAGCTCATCACTAGCGGGGGACACCGGGGAGCTGTTTTTT.

The gene calls are TRBV27 and TRBJ1-2; 7 bases match TRBD1. This CDR3 is built from 13 residues. Trimming at V came to 3 bases and at J to 2 bases, leaving 0 bases not matched to a gene. Germline CDR1 is MNHEY and CDR2 is SMNVEV (reference sequence). The CDR3 spells CASSLGQNYGYTF. The CDR3 nucleotides are TGTGCCAGCAGTTTGGGACAGAACTATGGCTACACCTTC.

This chain joins TRBV5-1 and TRBJ2-3; TRBD2 matches 12 bases. V was pared by 4 bases and J by 6 bases, with 15 bases of the junction left unmatched. Germline V gene sequence: CDR1 SGHRS, CDR2 YFSETQ. This CDR3 is 18 amino acids long. The chain's CDR3 is CASSPNPLAGGHADTQYF. The CDR3 DNA reads as TGCGCCAGCAGCCCCAATCCTCTAGCGGGGGGGCATGCGGATACGCAGTATTTT.

The V and J genes are TRBV15 and TRBJ2-7, with D perhaps TRBD2 (6 bases). The CDR3 is 14 amino acids. Per the germline V gene, CDR1 is LNHNV and CDR2 is YYDKDF (reference sequence). Trimming stripped 0 bases from V and 5 bases from J, with 11 bases between. CDR3 DNA sequence: TGTGCCACCAGCAGAGAGCTCGGGGGACACGAGCAGTACTTC. This encodes CATSRELGGHEQYF.

The chain links TRBV11-2 to TRBJ1-1; the D is unclear. The CDR3 runs 13 residues. Germline V gene lookup returns CDR1 SGHAT and CDR2 FQNNGV. Trimming cost V 6 bases and J 4 bases, with 12 bases left between them. The CDR3 bases are TGTGCCAGCAGATTTGTACGGGGCACTGAAGCTTTCTTT. Protein sequence: CASRFVRGTEAFF.

The chain uses TRBV19 and TRBJ1-6; the D gene is possibly TRBD1 (5 bases). The germline V and J ends were trimmed by 3 bases and 9 bases, with 15 bases remaining between them. Germline CDR1 LNHDA, CDR2 SQIVND (reference sequence). The CDR3 is made up of 15 amino acids. CDR3 in DNA: TGTGCCAGTAGTATCTCAGGGCCCCGGAGTTCACCCCTCCACTTT. Translation: CASSISGPRSSPLHF.

CDR3 protein: CASSPRGQGADSPLHF. DNA for the CDR3: TGCGCCAGCAGCCCGAGGGGACAGGGGGCAGATTCACCCCTCCACTTT. V and J are TRBV5-1 and TRBJ1-6, with TRBD1 identical over 12 bases. V shed 4 bases and J 8 bases; nucleotides not matched to a gene: 7. The length of the CDR3 is 16 residues. CDR1 is SGHRS, CDR2 YFSETQ, per germline.

The rearrangement joins TRBV4-3 to TRBJ1-2; possibly TRBD1 for D (6 bases). Between the trimmed V and J ends, which lost 0 bases and 2 bases, there was a span of 13 bases. Germline V lookup: CDR1 LGHNA, CDR2 YSLEER. CDR3 length equals 16 residues. The CDR3 DNA sequence: TGCGCCAGCAGCCAAGAGACGGGGGGCGCAAACTATGGCTACACCTTC. Amino acid sequence: CASSQETGGANYGYTF.

The gene calls are TRBV7-2 and TRBJ1-6, with D possibly matching TRBD1 (6 bases). With 0 bases removed from V and 10 bases from J, the gap between germline ends came to 16 bases. Germline CDR1 reads SGHTA; CDR2 reads FQGNSA. CDR3 length equals 16 residues. The CDR3 protein is CASSLAGQGSLSPLHF. The CDR3 nucleotides are TGTGCCAGCAGCTTAGCAGGCCAGGGGTCGCTCTCACCCCTCCACTTT.

This chain links TRBV28 with TRBJ2-7, with a possible D match to TRBD2 (6 bases). Trimming took 3 bases from V and 5 from J, leaving 14 bases between them. The V gene's germline CDR1 is MDHEN and CDR2 SYDVKM. The CDR3 extends over 14 amino acids. Here the CDR3 DNA reads TGTGCCAGCAGTTTGTTCGGGGGATCGAACGAGCAGTACTTC. The encoded protein is CASSLFGGSNEQYF. The variable domain in full, with the rest retrieved from reference TRBV28 and TRBJ2-7, is DVKVTQSSRYLVKRTGEKVFLECVQDMDHENMFWYRQDPGLGLRLIYFSYDVKMKEKGDIPEGYSVSREKKERFSLILESASTNQTSMYLCASSLFGGSNEQYFGPGTRLTVT.

In its sample, this clone ranks as medium-sized. The V gene is TRBV28, the J gene TRBJ2-1; 13 bases agree with TRBD2. The germline CDR1 and CDR2 sequences are MDHEN and SYDVKM. The ends lost 0 bases at V and 9 bases at J; junction bases unmatched: 8. The CDR3 length is 17 residues. The CDR3, as DNA: TGTGCCAGCAGTTTATGGATACTAGCGGGAGGGCCTGGTGAGCAGTTCTTC. Protein: CASSLWILAGGPGEQFF.

The rearrangement uses TRBV6-5 and TRBJ1-6; 9 bases map to TRBD1. CDR3 length: 15 residues. The V and J ends lost 0 bases and 10 bases, in that order; junction bases with no gene match: 4. Germline CDR1 and CDR2: MNHEY and SVGAGI. The CDR3 protein is CASSYSTGGASPLHF. The CDR3, as DNA: TGTGCCAGCAGTTACTCGACAGGGGGGGCATCACCCCTCCACTTT.